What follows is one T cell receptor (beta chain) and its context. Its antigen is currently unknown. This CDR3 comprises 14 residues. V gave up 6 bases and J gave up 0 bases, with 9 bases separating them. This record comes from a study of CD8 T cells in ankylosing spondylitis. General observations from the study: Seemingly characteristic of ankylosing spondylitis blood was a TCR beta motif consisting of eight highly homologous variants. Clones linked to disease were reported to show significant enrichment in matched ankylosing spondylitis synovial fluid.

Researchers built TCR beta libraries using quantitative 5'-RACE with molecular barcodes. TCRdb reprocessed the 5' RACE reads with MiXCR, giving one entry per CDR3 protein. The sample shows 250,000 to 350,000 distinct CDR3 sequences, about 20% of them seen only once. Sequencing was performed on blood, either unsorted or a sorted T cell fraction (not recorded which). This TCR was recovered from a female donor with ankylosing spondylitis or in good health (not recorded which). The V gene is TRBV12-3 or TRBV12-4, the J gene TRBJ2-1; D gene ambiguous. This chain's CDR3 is CASSPASSYNEQFF. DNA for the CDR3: TGTGCCAGCAGCCCCGCGAGCTCCTACAATGAGCAGTTCTTC.